Here is one TCR beta chain with its context. Its binding antigen is unknown. Per-base quality was not reported, and no clone a single base away is much larger than it. These data are taken from a study of CD8+CD57+ T cells in acquired aplastic anemia (dated by TCRdb to 2017 to 2018). At the level of the whole study: Extracted DNA from sorted CD4+ and CD8+ cells averaged around 3.4 ug, ranging from about 0.2 to 30 ug. An average of approximately 9.8 million reads for CD4+ cells and 12 million or so reads for CD8+ cells was obtained from healthy donor samples. What the work shows at the level of the full study, not this receptor alone: Twenty-nine CD8+ CDR3 sequences were found in both patients and controls but appeared to be highly expressed in patients and within the immunodominant clones of the patients. Patients and healthy controls showed no significant difference in CD8+ Simpson's diversity (P=0.060).

The CDR3 sequence holds 18 residues, the cysteine and phenylalanine included. Only the CDR3 region is kept as DNA, spanning 54 bases read in frame from base 1. The germline V gene specifies SGHDN as CDR1 and FVKESK as CDR2. Germline trimming amounts to 0 bases on V and 6 bases on J, with 14 as the count of junction bases outside the gene matches. In this study, sorted CD4+ and CD8+ T cells from the blood of healthy subjects and of severe aplastic anemia patients had their TCR repertoires deep-sequenced. Ficoll-Paque density gradient centrifugation was used to isolate peripheral blood mononuclear cells. Before DNA was extracted, CD4+ and CD8+ T cells were sorted using either FACS or magnetic beads. TCR beta VDJ combination and CDR3 sequence profiling used genomic DNA as the template. An Illumina HiSeq 2000 was used for TCR repertoire sequencing. On the authors' methods: TRBV/TRBJ rearrangement plots, CDR3 size and DJ length profiles, and Simpson's diversity index were used to assess repertoires. Whichever DNA sequence was most abundant in the deep sequencing data was defined as the immunodominant clone. CDR3 amino acid sequences were screened for sharing across subjects and were compared with published repertoires and the VDJdb database. The raw public reads went through TCRdb reprocessing: fastp at Q25, MiXCR clone calling, in-frame beta chains kept. Each entry merges the rows of one CDR3 protein and shows their most common DNA and genes. Clone size and V and J calls follow TCRdb, not the original study. The sample records about 190,000 distinct CDR3 sequences, around 59% of which are singletons. 15% to 20% of the sample belongs to the ten largest clones.

The receptor chain draws on TRBV14 and TRBJ1-5, with 7 middle bases fitting TRBD1. The sequence was collected from a human donor in good health, serving as a control. Sequences were obtained from sorted CD4+, CD8+, or CD8+CD57+ T cells (not recorded which) from PBMCs. The sequenced DNA is TGTGCCAGCAGCCAAGATTTGGGATGGGAGGGGGCAAGTCAGCCCCAGCATTTT. This sequence encodes CASSQDLGWEGASQPQHF. The entire variable domain, with the stretches around the CDR3 drawn from the reference TRBV14 and TRBJ1-5 proteins, is EAGVTQFPSHSVIEKGQTVTLRCDPISGHDNLYWYRRVMGKEIKFLLHFVKESKQDESGMPNNRFLAERTGGTYSTLKVQPAELEDSGVYFCASSQDLGWEGASQPQHFGDGTRLSIL.